This T cell receptor (beta chain) emerged from a study of T-cell reconstitution after alpha-beta-depleted transplantation in children. Study-level points and caveats: After transplant, at about two months, alpha-beta T cells were reportedly derived from several hundred expanded graft clones. At day 60, the high TCRbeta diversity found in some patients originated from recipient T cells and thymic progenitors that had survived.

In the case of this clonotype: Its antigen is currently unknown.

Preparing the TCRbeta library involved the use of unique molecular identifiers. TCRdb used MiXCR to reprocess the PCR reads, holding one entry per CDR3 protein. The data hold 750,000 to 950,000 distinct CDR3 sequences, with 16% observed a single time. The CDR3 has 12 residues. V lost 8 bases and J lost 4, with 11 bases in between. The origin of this receptor is a male patient younger than 18 who had a stem cell transplant for acute lymphoblastic leukemia, so the T cells may come from the graft donor. The source was PBMCs, mostly from graft donor cells, collected 360 days after TCRalphabeta/CD19-depleted stem cell transplant. V is TRBV12-3 or TRBV12-4 and J is TRBJ1-2, with D hard to call. The CDR3 spells CASPRGFYGYTF. The CDR3 bases are TGTGCCAGCCCCCGTGGGTTCTATGGCTACACCTTC.